The 26 T cell receptor beta chains given below trace back to one sample, sequenced in a study of glioma-infiltrating T cells after dendritic cell vaccination (TCRdb year 2016). The library was prepared using the immunoSEQ multiplex PCR assay. The source is immuneACCESS, and TCRdb retained only in-frame sequences with V and J called. Part of the clones is not carried over; for the studies checked, unresolved V genes explain less than half of this, and the remainder is unexplained. The sample records 99,000 or so clones, roughly 80% of which are singletons. Together, the top ten hold under 6.5% of the sample. The time point label on this specimen signifies: after dendritic cell vaccination, including at tumor progression/relapse. Here the sequenced sample was blood, taken after dendritic cell vaccination. Receptors were obtained from a human donor with glioblastoma.

The chain is built from TRBV6-5 and TRBJ2-7, with TRBD1 matching 8 bases. The CDR3 spans 14 residues. Unmatched junction bases numbered 6, after V lost 5 bases and J lost 3 bases. CDR1 and CDR2 from the germline V gene are MNHEY and SVGAGI. CDR3 in amino acids: CASSRTGNRYEQYF. The CDR3 region has the DNA TGTGCCAGCAGTCGGACAGGGAACCGCTACGAGCAGTACTTC.

This clone is a singleton in its sample. The chain employs TRBV28 and TRBJ1-2; D possibly corresponds to TRBD1 (5 bases). From germline, CDR1 is MDHEN and CDR2 SYDVKM. The V and J ends lost 4 bases and 3 bases respectively, with 15 bases between them. The CDR3 runs to 15 residues. The CDR3 bases are TGTGCCAGCAGTTCCCCCTTCGGGGGGGACTATGGCTACACCTTC. This codes for CASSSPFGGDYGYTF.

The rearrangement uses TRBV7-6 and TRBJ1-2; 11 nucleotides line up with TRBD1. J was trimmed by 8 bases and V by 5 bases; bases with no gene match: 7. Germline V gene data show CDR1 as SGHVS and CDR2 as FNYEAQ. The CDR3 sequence is 14 residues long. CDR3 sequence (DNA): TGTGCCAGCAGCACTACGGACAGGGGGCACGGCTACACCTTC. Protein product: CASSTTDRGHGYTF.

This clone occurred once. The J gene is TRBJ2-3, the V gene TRBV13, with 15 bases lining up with TRBD2. V trimming: 5 bases; J trimming: 4 bases; junction bases outside the gene matches: 4. Germline CDR1 reads PRHDT; CDR2 reads FYEKMQ (reference sequence). This CDR3 contains 16 residues. CDR3 region: CASSHRTSGRADTQYF. In DNA form, the CDR3 reads TGTGCCAGCAGCCATAGGACTAGCGGGAGGGCAGATACGCAGTATTTT.

CDR3 protein: CASTPTTGAQETQYF. The CDR3 coding sequence is TGTGCCAGCACCCCTACGACAGGGGCTCAAGAGACCCAGTACTTC. The rearrangement links TRBV6-5 to TRBJ2-5, with 8 bases lining up with TRBD1. Losses at the gene ends were 7 bases for V and 2 bases for J; bases not matched to a gene: 9. Looked up from germline, CDR1 is MNHEY and CDR2 is SVGAGI. The length of the CDR3 is 15 residues.

V and J are TRBV5-1 and TRBJ2-3; 15 bases agree with TRBD2. V gave up 4 bases and J gave up 0 bases; unmatched junction bases: 6. This CDR3 region has 18 residues. From germline, CDR1 is SGHRS and CDR2 YFSETQ. The DNA of the CDR3 is TGCGCCAGCAGCCCGGGACTAGCGGGGGGCGGGAGCACAGATACGCAGTATTTT. This codes for CASSPGLAGGGSTDTQYF. Full variable domain (rest looked up from reference TRBV5-1 and TRBJ2-3): KAGVTQTPRYLIKTRGQQVTLSCSPISGHRSVSWYQQTPGQGLQFLFEYFSETQRNKGNFPGRFSGRQFSNSRSEMNVSTLELGDSALYLCASSPGLAGGGSTDTQYFGPGTRLTVL.

This chain joins TRBV11-2 and TRBJ2-1; 8 nucleotides agree with TRBD1. The trim removed 1 base at V and 8 bases at J, leaving 4 bases unmatched. Germline V gene data show CDR1 as SGHAT and CDR2 as FQNNGV. The CDR3 spans 14 residues. The CDR3 reads CASSLGQGSHEQFF. The DNA for the CDR3 is TGTGCCAGCAGCTTAGGACAGGGGAGCCATGAGCAGTTCTTC.

In DNA form, the CDR3 reads TGTGCCAGCAGTTTAAGCCGTTTTATAGATACGCAGTATTTT. Translation: CASSLSRFIDTQYF. The chain combines TRBV2 with TRBJ2-3; no clear D gene. The V and J ends lost 5 bases and 5 bases respectively, with 14 bases between them. CDR1 and CDR2 (germline): SNHLY, FYNNEI. CDR3 length: 14 residues. Together with reference TRBV2 and TRBJ2-3, the CDR3 gives the full variable domain: EPEVTQTPSHQVTQMGQEVILRCVPISNHLYFYWYRQILGQKVEFLVSFYNNEISEKSEIFDDQFSVERPDGSNFTLKIRSTKLEDSAMYFCASSLSRFIDTQYFGPGTRLTVL.

This clone was observed a handful of times. The chain has TRBV10-3 and TRBJ1-1; TRBD1 aligns across 9 bases. Germline CDR1 reads ENHRY; CDR2 reads SYGVKD. CDR3 length equals 14 residues. V was clipped by 1 base and J by 6 bases; unmatched bases: 3. CDR3 protein: CAISEFGQGPEAFF. CDR3 nucleotide sequence: TGTGCCATCAGTGAGTTCGGACAGGGGCCTGAAGCTTTCTTT.

The rearrangement uses TRBV10-3 and TRBJ1-2, with 9 bases that match TRBD1. J was trimmed by 5 bases and V by 7 bases; bases with no gene match: 8. The CDR3 has 14 residues. Germline assignment: CDR1 ENHRY and CDR2 SYGVKD. For the CDR3, the DNA is TGTGCCATCAACGCGGGACAGGGACTATATGGCTACACCTTC. Its protein is CAINAGQGLYGYTF.

This clone has ten or more counts. The chain couples TRBV4-2 to TRBJ2-1; D remains unclear. The CDR3 extends over 13 amino acids. Looked up from germline, CDR1 is LGHNA and CDR2 is YNFKEQ. V was pared by 3 bases and J by 7 bases, with 10 bases between. CDR3 bases: TGTGCCAGCAGCCACGCTAGTGAAAATGAGCAGTTCTTC. It yields the protein CASSHASENEQFF.

The chain links TRBV10-3 to TRBJ2-3; 12 bases map to TRBD2. CDR1 is ENHRY, CDR2 SYGVKD, per germline. The CDR3 sequence is 13 residues long. V was pared by 7 bases and J by 6 bases, with 2 bases of the junction left unmatched. This CDR3 reads CAIKGTSGDTQYF. The DNA of the CDR3 is TGTGCCATCAAAGGGACTAGCGGGGATACGCAGTATTTT.

This chain joins TRBV6-1 and TRBJ1-5; perhaps TRBD1 as D (6 bases). This CDR3 is built from 14 residues. CDR1 and CDR2 (germline): MNHNS, SASEGT. V gave up 5 bases and J gave up 0 bases, with 8 bases separating them. The CDR3 DNA is TGTGCCAGCAGTTCACAGGGTAGCAATCAGCCCCAGCATTTT. Residues: CASSSQGSNQPQHF.

The V gene is TRBV10-3, the J gene TRBJ2-1; TRBD1 matches at 7 bases. CDR1 and CDR2 from the germline V gene are ENHRY and SYGVKD. The CDR3 is 17 amino acids. V shed 0 bases, J shed 0 bases, and the junction held 5 bases outside the gene matches. CDR3 sequence (DNA): TGTGCCATCAGTGAGTCCTCGACAGGGAGCTCCTACAATGAGCAGTTCTTC. It encodes CAISESSTGSSYNEQFF.

This sequence joins TRBV6-6 and TRBJ1-1; no clear D gene. Germline CDR1 MNHNY, CDR2 SVGAGI (reference sequence). The V gene lost 5 bases and the J gene lost 8 bases, with 18 bases spanning the gap. The CDR3 has 14 residues. The CDR3 sequence is CASSGRTDWLEAFF. The CDR3 region has the DNA TGTGCCAGCAGTGGCCGGACGGACTGGTTAGAAGCTTTCTTT.

The chain links TRBV19 to TRBJ1-4; D possibly corresponds to TRBD1 (6 bases). Germline assignment: CDR1 LNHDA and CDR2 SQIVND (reference sequence). Trimming pared 6 bases from V and 0 bases from J, leaving 14 bases between. The CDR3 contains 16 residues. CDR3 nucleotides: TGTGCCAGTAGGCCCGGGACATTTGCAACTAATGAAAAACTGTTTTTT. Protein sequence: CASRPGTFATNEKLFF.

This clone was observed once. The rearrangement joins TRBV5-4 to TRBJ2-1, with 8 bases lining up with TRBD2. Losses at the gene ends were 6 bases for V and 5 bases for J; bases not matched to a gene: 10. The germline V gene has CDR1 SGHNT and CDR2 YYREEE (reference sequence). The CDR3 is made up of 15 amino acids. The CDR3 nucleotides are TGTGCCAGCACCCTCCGGGGGGGCTTGAACAATGAGCAGTTCTTC. As protein: CASTLRGGLNNEQFF.

The CDR3 bases are TGTGCCAGCAGCCTCATGGCGGGGAGCTACGAGCAGTACTTC. Protein product: CASSLMAGSYEQYF. The rearrangement links TRBV7-9 to TRBJ2-7; D perhaps matches TRBD2 (6 bases). The CDR3 is made up of 14 amino acids. Germline CDR1 is SEHNR and CDR2 is FQNEAQ (reference sequence). V lost 5 bases and J 3 bases, leaving 14 bases between the germline ends.

The gene calls are TRBV4-2 and TRBJ2-7; TRBD1 aligns across 9 bases. Germline V CDR1 and CDR2: LGHNA, YNFKEQ. The CDR3 has 17 residues. The V gene end was trimmed by 1 base and the J gene end by 0 bases; junction bases not matched to a gene: 7. The CDR3 sequence: CASSQGLGGQGSYEQYF. The CDR3 DNA follows: TGTGCCAGCAGCCAAGGTTTGGGGGGACAGGGCTCCTACGAGCAGTACTTC.

This chain uses TRBV19 with TRBJ1-4; the match to TRBD1 covers 10 bases. The J segment lost 6 bases and the V segment lost 5 bases, leaving 3 bases of the junction unmatched. The V gene's germline CDR1 is LNHDA and CDR2 SQIVND (reference sequence). The CDR3 is 14 amino acids. CDR3: CASSRGQGYEKLFF. Written as DNA, the CDR3 is TGTGCCAGTAGTCGGGGACAGGGGTATGAAAAACTGTTTTTT.

This chain links TRBV30 with TRBJ2-2; 9 nucleotides align to TRBD1. Trimming cost V 2 bases and J 0 bases; bases outside gene matches: 1. From germline, CDR1 is GTSNPN and CDR2 SVGIG (reference sequence). The CDR3 has 15 residues. The chain's CDR3 is CAWSWTGANTGELFF. The CDR3 DNA follows: TGTGCCTGGAGTTGGACAGGGGCGAACACCGGGGAGCTGTTTTTT.

The J gene is TRBJ2-7, the V gene TRBV30; 15 bases map to TRBD2. Trimming took 5 bases from V and 0 from J; bases not matched to a gene: 5. The CDR3 consists of 16 residues. Germline CDR1 is GTSNPN and CDR2 is SVGIG (reference sequence). The DNA for the CDR3 is TGTGCCTGGTGCGGGACTAGCGGGAGGTTCTCCTACGAGCAGTACTTC. Translation: CAWCGTSGRFSYEQYF.

This clone was recorded only once. J is TRBJ1-2 and V is TRBV9, with 7 bases matching TRBD1. Per germline, CDR1 SGDLS and CDR2 YYNGEE. This CDR3 is built from 15 residues. The J segment lost 6 bases and the V segment lost 0 bases, leaving 8 bases of the junction unmatched. CDR3 in DNA: TGTGCCAGCAGCGTAGGACTCTCAGGGGGTCATGGCTACACCTTC. As protein: CASSVGLSGGHGYTF.

This chain connects TRBV28 to TRBJ1-2; TRBD1 aligns across 9 bases. The trim removed 6 bases at V and 4 bases at J, leaving 3 bases unmatched. The CDR3 is 13 residues long. Germline V gives CDR1 MDHEN, CDR2 SYDVKM. The CDR3 DNA sequence: TGTGCCAGCAGCTCGGGACAGGGCTATGGCTACACCTTC. Amino acids: CASSSGQGYGYTF.

The chain carries TRBV7-9 and TRBJ2-7; tentatively, D is TRBD1 (5 bases). The CDR3 has 14 residues. With 4 bases removed from V and 0 bases from J, the gap between germline ends came to 10 bases. The germline V gene has CDR1 SEHNR and CDR2 FQNEAQ (reference sequence). CDR3 protein: CASSSRQYSYEQYF. CDR3 bases: TGTGCCAGCAGCTCACGACAGTACTCCTACGAGCAGTACTTC.

The V and J genes are TRBV2 and TRBJ1-5, with 9 positions matching TRBD1. CDR3 size: 14 residues. V lost 6 bases to trimming and J lost 6 bases; unmatched junction nucleotides: 6. Per the germline V gene, CDR1 is SNHLY and CDR2 is FYNNEI. The CDR3 nucleotides read TGTGCCAGCAGGGACAGGGGCGGTGTTCAGCCCCAGCATTTT. Translating gives CASRDRGGVQPQHF. The full variable domain, in which reference TRBV2 and TRBJ1-5 provide the parts outside the CDR3, is EPEVTQTPSHQVTQMGQEVILRCVPISNHLYFYWYRQILGQKVEFLVSFYNNEISEKSEIFDDQFSVERPDGSNFTLKIRSTKLEDSAMYFCASRDRGGVQPQHFGDGTRLSIL.